This record looks at one T cell receptor beta chain sequence and its context. The data were taken from a study of blood T cell repertoires in COVID-19. The wider study: The United States, Italy and Spain provided the acute and convalescent COVID-19 samples. Sources were T cells, B-cell-depleted T cells, or PBMCs; the material itself was cDNA or gDNA.

This CDR3 is built from 13 residues. Germline V gene sequence: CDR1 MDHEN, CDR2 SYDVKM. With 5 bases removed from V and 1 base from J, the gap between germline ends came to 9 bases. The table came from immunoSEQ multiplex PCR; TCRdb's copy has only in-frame clones and leaves some out. The sample contains roughly 130,000 clones, roughly 75% of which appear only once. The V call is TRBV28, the J call TRBJ2-7; D might be TRBD1 (5 bases). The sequencing input was peripheral blood. The sequence was obtained from a man aged 60 to 69 with active or convalescent COVID-19. The CDR3 bases are TGTGCCAGCAGTATCAGGGAATCCTACGAGCAGTACTTC. Protein product: CASSIRESYEQYF. Full variable domain (outside the CDR3, taken from reference TRBV28 and TRBJ2-7): DVKVTQSSRYLVKRTGEKVFLECVQDMDHENMFWYRQDPGLGLRLIYFSYDVKMKEKGDIPEGYSVSREKKERFSLILESASTNQTSMYLCASSIRESYEQYFGPGTRLTVT.